Below, one TCR beta chain is given with its context. TCRdb analysed the RT-PCR reads with MiXCR anew, one entry per CDR3 protein. The table shows 300,000 to 350,000 distinct CDR3 sequences, with about 20% occurring only once. The germline gives CDR1 LGHDT, CDR2 YNNKEL (reference sequence). The trim removed 4 bases at V and 6 bases at J, leaving 5 bases unmatched. The length of the CDR3 is 15 residues. This record comes from a study of response to subunit inactivated influenza vaccine. This TCR came from a man aged 45 to 70 who received an inactivated influenza vaccine. The material sequenced was PBMCs from blood, taken less than 22 months after vaccination. The genes are TRBV3-1 and TRBJ2-2; TRBD1 matches 10 bases. The CDR3 protein is CASSRWTGGAGELFF. CDR3 sequence (DNA): TGTGCCAGCAGCCGATGGACAGGGGGAGCCGGGGAGCTGTTTTTT.